These 29 T cell receptor beta chains were all obtained from the same sample, sequenced in a study of blood T cells in healthy people across ages. A sample-barcoded 5' primer and a J-beta primer mix were used in a second PCR of about 6 to 11 cycles. TCRdb called the 5' RACE reads again in MiXCR, with one record for every CDR3 protein. The sample yields over 1,500,000 distinct CDR3 sequences, 35% to 50% seen once. Material: blood. These receptor sequences come from a human donor in good health.

In its sample, this clonotype was seen a few times. J is TRBJ2-3 and V is TRBV6-5; D not certain. The germline V gene has CDR1 MNHEY and CDR2 SVGAGI. The CDR3 runs 15 residues. Trimming stripped 5 bases from V and 5 bases from J, with 17 bases between. CDR3 residues: CASSESEVWEDTQYF. CDR3 nucleotides: TGTGCCAGCAGTGAATCAGAGGTGTGGGAAGATACGCAGTATTTT.

V and J are TRBV4-1 and TRBJ1-5, with TRBD1 as a possible D gene (5 bases). The CDR3 extends over 16 amino acids. Germline CDR1 MGHRA, CDR2 YSYEKL. Trimming pared 2 bases from V and 3 bases from J, leaving 14 bases between. CDR3 sequence reads: CASSQSSGADNQPQHF. CDR3 in DNA: TGCGCCAGCAGCCAATCGTCCGGGGCGGACAATCAGCCCCAGCATTTT.

The chain is built from TRBV7-8 and TRBJ2-5, with 9 bases identical to TRBD1. V was clipped by 1 base and J by 3 bases; unmatched bases: 6. CDR1 SGHVS and CDR2 FQNEAQ come from the germline V gene. The CDR3 extends over 16 amino acids. The CDR3 bases are TGTGCCAGCAGCTTAGTGAACGGACAGGGGAAAGAGACCCAGTACTTC. It translates to CASSLVNGQGKETQYF.

On this clonotype: At one end, the junction sequence differs from germline, possibly due to a read error. The chain links TRBV7-9 to TRBJ1-1, with a possible D match to TRBD1 (6 bases). The CDR3 totals 14 residues. Germline-derived CDR1 and CDR2 are SEHNR and FQNEAQ (reference sequence). CDR3 DNA sequence: TGTGCCAACAGCTTAGCCGGGACAAACACTGAAGCTTTCTTT. Amino acid sequence: CANSLAGTNTEAFF. The full variable domain, in which reference TRBV7-9 and TRBJ1-1 provide the parts outside the CDR3, is DTGVSQNPRHKITKRGQNVTFRCDPISEHNRLYWYRQTLGQGPEFLTYFQNEAQLEKSRLLSDRFSAERPKGSFSTLEIQRTEQGDSAMYLCANSLAGTNTEAFFGQGTRLTVV.

Comments on this clonotype: A much larger clone sits a single nucleotide away, making a read error possible. The gene calls are TRBV7-2 and TRBJ2-7, with 7 bases lining up with TRBD1. CDR3 length: 13 residues. Germline-derived CDR1 and CDR2 are SGHTA and FQGNSA. The CDR3, as DNA: TGTGTCAGCAGCTTTCGACAGGGCTACGAGCAGTACTTC. Protein product: CVSSFRQGYEQYF.

This clonotype was detected only once. V usage is TRBV12-3 or TRBV12-4 and J usage is TRBJ2-4; the D gene is possibly TRBD1 (6 bases). The DNA end lines up better with TRBJ2-7; the J call may be wrong. The CDR3 runs 16 residues. CDR3 amino acids: CASSPMRGGSSYEQYF. The CDR3 coding sequence is TGTGCCAGCAGCCCCATGCGAGGGGGTAGCTCCTACGAGCAGTACTTC.

The chain has TRBV28 and TRBJ1-4, with D tentatively TRBD1 (6 bases). The V and J ends lost 2 bases and 5 bases respectively, with 15 bases between them. The CDR3 loop spans 16 amino acids. Germline assignment: CDR1 MDHEN and CDR2 SYDVKM. The CDR3 bases are TGTGCCAGCAGTTTACCTTCGCCGGGGGGCAATGAAAAACTGTTTTTT. Translation: CASSLPSPGGNEKLFF.

V and J are TRBV12-3 or TRBV12-4 and TRBJ2-1, with TRBD1 matching 9 bases. V gave up 6 bases and J gave up 6 bases; unmatched junction bases: 21. The CDR3 extends over 19 amino acids. CDR3 in DNA: TGTGCCAGCAGCACAGGAGGAGGGGTGACAGGGGGAGTCGGCAATGAGCAGTTCTTC. Its translation: CASSTGGGVTGGVGNEQFF.

The rearrangement links TRBV24-1 to TRBJ2-1; the D call may be TRBD1 or TRBD2 (5 bases each). From germline, CDR1 is KGHDR and CDR2 SFDVKD. The CDR3 has 15 residues. Deletions cut 2 bases from V and 5 bases from J, with 12 bases between. The CDR3 loop is CATSDWGWGNNEQFF. CDR3 nucleotides: TGTGCCACCAGTGATTGGGGCTGGGGGAACAATGAGCAGTTCTTC.

This clonotype has at least ten counts. This rearrangement joins TRBV7-2 to TRBJ2-5, with D possibly matching TRBD1 (6 bases). Germline V gene lookup returns CDR1 SGHTA and CDR2 FQGNSA. Trimming stripped 5 bases from V and 11 bases from J, with 18 bases between. The CDR3 is 13 amino acids. The CDR3 spells CASSLEQGREQYF. As DNA, the CDR3 is TGTGCCAGCAGCCTTGAACAGGGTCGTGAGCAGTACTTC.

V gene TRBV20-1 combines with J gene TRBJ2-4, with 11 bases fitting TRBD2. This CDR3 is 15 amino acids long. Germline trimming cut 6 bases from V and 0 bases from J; bases unmatched to any gene: 4. Looked up from germline, CDR1 is DFQATT and CDR2 is SNEGSKA (reference sequence). CDR3 loop: CSAKLAGAAKNIQYF. As DNA, the CDR3 is TGCAGTGCCAAACTAGCGGGAGCAGCCAAAAACATTCAGTACTTC.

In its sample, this clonotype was seen a few times. This chain uses TRBV6-2 or TRBV6-3 with TRBJ1-2, with unresolved D. V lost 6 bases and J 6 bases, leaving 11 bases between the germline ends. The CDR3 is 12 residues long. Germline CDR1 and CDR2: MNHEY and SVGEGT. The CDR3 sequence is CASSQTAHGYTF. The CDR3 DNA is TGTGCCAGCAGCCAGACTGCTCATGGCTACACCTTC.

This chain uses TRBV4-3 with TRBJ2-5, with D perhaps assigned TRBD1 or TRBD2 (6 bases each). Between the trimmed V and J ends, which lost 2 bases and 5 bases, there was a span of 21 bases. Germline V CDR1 and CDR2: LGHNA, YSLEER. The CDR3 totals 17 residues. This chain's CDR3 is CASSQLGLLGGRETQYF. The CDR3 nucleotides are TGCGCCAGCAGCCAACTGGGACTCCTAGGGGGGAGGGAGACCCAGTACTTC.

This clonotype has only a few counts. The chain carries TRBV2 and TRBJ1-1; possibly TRBD1 for D (6 bases). Germline V lookup: CDR1 SNHLY, CDR2 FYNNEI. The CDR3 covers 14 residues. The germline V and J ends were trimmed by 7 bases and 2 bases, with 14 bases remaining between them. The CDR3 spells CASILWTANTEAFF. CDR3 bases: TGTGCCAGCATTCTTTGGACAGCCAACACTGAAGCTTTCTTT. Drawing the rest from reference TRBV2 and TRBJ1-1, the complete variable domain is EPEVTQTPSHQVTQMGQEVILRCVPISNHLYFYWYRQILGQKVEFLVSFYNNEISEKSEIFDDQFSVERPDGSNFTLKIRSTKLEDSAMYFCASILWTANTEAFFGQGTRLTVV.

There are a few counts of this clonotype. This sequence joins TRBV29-1 and TRBJ2-5; possibly TRBD1 or TRBD2 for D (5 bases each). Trimming removed 4 bases at V and 1 base at J, with 19 bases between. Per germline, CDR1 SQVTM and CDR2 ANQGSEA. This CDR3 has 16 residues. CDR3 loop: CSVGGTQNNPQETQYF. Written as DNA, the CDR3 is TGCAGCGTTGGGGGGACCCAAAATAACCCCCAAGAGACCCAGTACTTC.

This clonotype has just a few counts. This rearrangement joins TRBV7-2 to TRBJ1-5, with D unclear. V lost 5 bases, J lost 5 bases, and 16 bases lay in between. Germline loops: CDR1 SGHTA, CDR2 FQGNSA. The CDR3 is made up of 15 amino acids. The CDR3 DNA reads TGTGCCAGCAGCCCCACGACCGCGTTTCATCAGCCCCAGCATTTT. This translates into CASSPTTAFHQPQHF.

The chain employs TRBV7-8 and TRBJ1-2; tentatively, D is TRBD1 (6 bases). The germline V and J ends were trimmed by 2 bases and 6 bases, with 13 bases remaining between them. The CDR3 runs to 14 residues. CDR1 and CDR2 (germline): SGHVS, FQNEAQ. The CDR3: CASSLTRGTHGYTF. CDR3 sequence (DNA): TGTGCCAGCAGCTTAACGCGGGGGACACATGGCTACACCTTC.

This chain uses TRBV5-1 with TRBJ2-3, with TRBD2 matching over 9 bases. The CDR3 length is 17 residues. V dropped 2 bases and J dropped 2; count of bases not matched to a gene: 9. CDR1 is SGHRS and CDR2 is YFSETQ in the germline V gene. The CDR3 protein is CASSFGQGTSITDTQYF. The DNA of the CDR3 is TGCGCCAGCAGCTTCGGGCAAGGGACTAGCATCACAGATACGCAGTATTTT.

This clonotype was seen a few times. The V call is TRBV15, the J call TRBJ2-3, with D unresolved. The CDR3 extends over 13 amino acids. V lost 1 base to trimming and J lost 4 bases, with 6 bases between them. Germline V gene data show CDR1 as LNHNV and CDR2 as YYDKDF (reference sequence). The DNA of the CDR3 is TGTGCCACCAGCAGAGGTCGGGCAGATACGCAGTATTTT. Protein sequence: CATSRGRADTQYF.

Many counts were recorded for this clonotype. V is TRBV6-1 and J is TRBJ2-7, with D unclear. The CDR3 has 16 amino acids. Trimming pared 8 bases from V and 0 bases from J, leaving 20 bases between. Germline V gene sequence: CDR1 MNHNS, CDR2 SASEGT. CDR3 coding DNA: TGTGCCAGCGAACCCCGTCGACTGAGGAGCTCCTACGAGCAGTACTTC. Translated, it gives CASEPRRLRSSYEQYF.

The genes are TRBV4-2 and TRBJ1-2; 7 nucleotides match TRBD1. The germline V gene encodes CDR1 LGHNA and CDR2 YNFKEQ. After removal of 4 bases from V and 4 bases from J, the junction contained 9 bases not matched to a gene. This CDR3 contains 15 residues. For the CDR3, the DNA is TGTGCCAGCAGCCCAGAAAGGGGGCATGGCTATGGCTACACCTTC. It yields the protein CASSPERGHGYGYTF.

V usage is TRBV11-1 and J usage is TRBJ2-2, with D unresolved. Germline-derived CDR1 and CDR2 are SGHAT and FQDESV (reference sequence). This CDR3 region has 16 residues. The V end was cut by 1 base, the J end by 2 bases, with 11 bases between. CDR3 in amino acids: CASSLGSAANTGELFF. The CDR3 DNA is TGTGCCAGCAGCTTAGGGTCAGCCGCCAACACCGGGGAGCTGTTTTTT.

The rearrangement uses TRBV28 and TRBJ2-2; D perhaps matches TRBD1 (5 bases). The V end lost 7 bases, the J end lost 4 bases, and 16 bases lay between the germline ends. Germline CDR1 MDHEN, CDR2 SYDVKM. This CDR3 spans 15 amino acids. CDR3 region: CASTLRARGTGELFF. The CDR3 DNA follows: TGTGCCAGCACCCTTCGGGCAAGGGGCACCGGGGAGCTGTTTTTT.

The chain is built from TRBV29-1 and TRBJ1-1, with D tentatively TRBD1 (6 bases). CDR3 size: 11 residues. Trimming pared 3 bases from V and 7 bases from J, leaving 9 bases between. Germline CDR1 SQVTM, CDR2 ANQGSEA. CDR3 DNA: TGCAGCGTTGATAGGGGGGATGAAGCTTTCTTT. Residues: CSVDRGDEAFF.

This clonotype turned up a few times. The chain recombines TRBV2 with TRBJ1-2; 7 nucleotides match TRBD1. J was trimmed by 8 bases and V by 4 bases; bases with no gene match: 10. The length of the CDR3 is 14 residues. The V gene's germline CDR1 is SNHLY and CDR2 FYNNEI. As DNA, the CDR3 is TGTGCCAGCAGTGTAGGGACAGCCCCTGAGGGCTACACCTTC. Encoded protein: CASSVGTAPEGYTF.

V and J are TRBV6-6 and TRBJ1-5; D is unresolved. Germline V lookup: CDR1 MNHNY, CDR2 SVGAGI (reference sequence). Between the trimmed V and J ends, which lost 0 bases and 1 base, there was a span of 7 bases. The CDR3 loop spans 15 amino acids. The CDR3 nucleotides are TGTGCCAGCAGTTACTCGAGAGACAGCAATCAGCCCCAGCATTTT. Its translation: CASSYSRDSNQPQHF.

V and J are TRBV27 and TRBJ2-5, with TRBD1 identical over 7 bases. Judging by the DNA end, TRBJ2-7 fits better; the J call may be wrong. Germline-derived CDR1 and CDR2 are MNHEY and SMNVEV (reference sequence). This CDR3 is built from 16 residues. This chain's CDR3 is CASSLSSTGFTDEQYF. The CDR3, as DNA: TGTGCCAGCAGTTTATCCTCGACAGGGTTTACGGACGAGCAGTACTTC.

The rearrangement links TRBV3-1 to TRBJ1-1, with a tentative D call TRBD1 (5 bases). Germline V CDR1 and CDR2: LGHDT, YNNKEL (reference sequence). With 6 bases removed from V and 1 base from J, the gap between germline ends came to 12 bases. This CDR3 spans 14 amino acids. The CDR3: CASSPSGQNTEAFF. The DNA of the CDR3 is TGTGCCAGCAGTCCTAGTGGACAGAACACTGAAGCTTTCTTT.

This clonotype was counted between two and nine times. V is TRBV11-2 and J is TRBJ2-5; the D is unclear. CDR1 is SGHAT and CDR2 is FQNNGV in the germline V gene. V was clipped by 0 bases and J by 5 bases, with 13 bases between them. This CDR3 is built from 15 residues. This CDR3 is CASSLDVYARETQYF. CDR3 nucleotides: TGTGCCAGCAGCTTAGATGTCTATGCTCGGGAGACCCAGTACTTC.